This TCR beta chain was profiled in a study of T-cell reconstitution after alpha-beta-depleted transplantation in children. Whole-study results and caveats: At the one-year point after transplant, T-cell counts and TCRbeta diversity were found to come mostly from T cells that had been newly produced. Surviving recipient T cells and intrathymic progenitors accounted for some patients' high TCRbeta diversity at day 60.

This clonotype was found many times. The antigen is undetermined. Unique molecular identifiers were incorporated when the TCRbeta library was constructed. TCRdb fed the PCR reads into MiXCR, producing one record per CDR3 protein. The sample carries about 200,000 distinct CDR3 sequences, under 8.5% recorded once. Germline V gene sequence: CDR1 MNHEY, CDR2 SMNVEV (reference sequence). V was pared by 10 bases and J by 3 bases, with 7 bases of the junction left unmatched. The CDR3 covers 13 residues. The sequenced sample was PBMCs, obtained before TCRalphabeta/CD19-depleted stem cell transplant. V gene TRBV27 combines with J gene TRBJ1-1, with 8 bases aligning to TRBD1. The sequence derives from a boy between 2 and 10 years old with acute lymphoblastic leukemia, due to receive a stem cell transplant. CDR3 sequence: CATQGQVDTEAFF. The CDR3, as DNA: TGTGCCACCCAGGGACAGGTGGACACTGAAGCTTTCTTT.